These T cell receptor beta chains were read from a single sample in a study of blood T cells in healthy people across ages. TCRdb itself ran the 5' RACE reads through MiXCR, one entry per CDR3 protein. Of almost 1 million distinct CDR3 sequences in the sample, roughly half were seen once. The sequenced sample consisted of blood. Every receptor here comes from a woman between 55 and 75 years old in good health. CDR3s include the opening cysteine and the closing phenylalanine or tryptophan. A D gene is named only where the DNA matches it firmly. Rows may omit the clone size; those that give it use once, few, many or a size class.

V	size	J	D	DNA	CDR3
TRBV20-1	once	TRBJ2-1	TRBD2	TGCAGTGCTACCACGGGACTAGTCACCTACAATGAGCAGTTCTTC	CSATTGLVTYNEQFF
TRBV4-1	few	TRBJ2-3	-	TGCGCCAGCAACCCTACGGGGGTCATAGCGGAACGAACAGATACGCAGTATTTT	CASNPTGVIAERTDTQYF
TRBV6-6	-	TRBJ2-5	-	TGTGCCAGCAGTTACTATCCCCGAGAGACCCAGTACTTC	CASSYYPRETQYF
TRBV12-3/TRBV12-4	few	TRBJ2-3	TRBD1	TGTGCCAGCAGCAGTCCCGGGACAGGGACGGCAGATACGCAGTATTTT	CASSSPGTGTADTQYF
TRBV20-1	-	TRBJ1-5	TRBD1	TGCAGTGCTATGCGGGACAGCCTGAATCAGCCCCAGCATTTT	CSAMRDSLNQPQHF
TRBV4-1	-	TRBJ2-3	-	TGCGCCAGCAGCCCTCAAGGGTTCGCTAGTTCGGATACGCAGGATTTT	CASSPQGFASSDTQDF
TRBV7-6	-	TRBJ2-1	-	TGTGCCAGCAGCCCCCAGCCCGCGGGAACCTACAATGAGCAGTTCTTC	CASSPQPAGTYNEQFF
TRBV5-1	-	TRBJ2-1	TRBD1	TGCGCCAGCAGCGTGTCGACAGGGCCGAGTGAGCAGTTCTTC	CASSVSTGPSEQFF
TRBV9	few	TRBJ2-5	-	TGTGCCAGCAGCACCCGGGCGGGGAGAGCAGAGACCCAGTACTTC	CASSTRAGRAETQYF
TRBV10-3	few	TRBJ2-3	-	TGTGCCATCAGTGAGGGCCTCAGGGGGGACACAGATACGCAGTATTTT	CAISEGLRGDTDTQYF
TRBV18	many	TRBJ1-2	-	TGTGCCAGCTCACCAAGGGGAAATGGCTACACCTTC	CASSPRGNGYTF
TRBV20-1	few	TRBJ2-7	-	TGCAGTGCTAGAGCCCCGGGCACATCGGTTCGCGAGCAGTACTTC	CSARAPGTSVREQYF
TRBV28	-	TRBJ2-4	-	TGTGCCAGCAGATCCCCGGGTGCAAACATTCAGTACTTC	CASRSPGANIQYF
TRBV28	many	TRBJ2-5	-	TGTGCCAGCAGTCCCCGGAGGGAAGAGACCCAGTACTTC	CASSPRREETQYF
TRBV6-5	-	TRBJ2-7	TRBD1	TGTGCCAGCATTGACAGGGGGCGAGGCTCCTACGAGCAGTACTTC	CASIDRGRGSYEQYF
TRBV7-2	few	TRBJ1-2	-	TGTGCCAGCAGCTACGCTCCCTATGGCTACACCTTC	CASSYAPYGYTF
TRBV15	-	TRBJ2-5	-	TGTGCCACCAGCAGAGATTCGCAGGGGCAAGAGACCCAGTACTTC	CATSRDSQGQETQYF
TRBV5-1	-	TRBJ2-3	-	TGCGCCAGCAGCTTGGATCCGGGACCCACAGATACGCAGTATTTT	CASSLDPGPTDTQYF
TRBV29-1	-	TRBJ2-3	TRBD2	TGCAGCGTTGCTTGGGGACTAGCGGGAGCCCTAGATACGCAGTATTTT	CSVAWGLAGALDTQYF
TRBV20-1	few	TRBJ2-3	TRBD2	TGCAGTGCCTACCCTAGCGGGAGTCGGGATACGCAGTATTTT	CSAYPSGSRDTQYF
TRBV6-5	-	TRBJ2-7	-	TGTGCCAGCAGTTACCGGACGGAAGTCCCCTACTACGAGCAGTACTTC	CASSYRTEVPYYEQYF
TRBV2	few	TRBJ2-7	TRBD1	TGTGCCAGCTTTCCGAGACAGGGAGCCTACGAGCAGTACTTC	CASFPRQGAYEQYF
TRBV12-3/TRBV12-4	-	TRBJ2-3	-	TGTGCCAGCTGTGCTAGCCGGAGTATATCAGATACGCAGTATTTT	CASCASRSISDTQYF
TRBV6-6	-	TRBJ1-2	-	TGTGCCAGCCGTTTGGGGGGAGGGAACCTTAACTATGGCTACACCTTC	CASRLGGGNLNYGYTF
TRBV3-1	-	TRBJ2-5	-	TGTGCCAGCAGCCCCCGTAAGATAGAAGAGACCCAGTACTTC	CASSPRKIEETQYF
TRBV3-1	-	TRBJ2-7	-	TGTGCCAGCAGCCAAGTCAGACGGAGATCCTACGAGCAGTACTTC	CASSQVRRRSYEQYF
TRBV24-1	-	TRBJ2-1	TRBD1	TGTGCCACCAGTGAAATCGGACAGGGGGTAACCAATGAGCAGTTCTTC	CATSEIGQGVTNEQFF
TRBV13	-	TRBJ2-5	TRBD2	TGTGCCAGCAGCTCCACTAGCGGGAGTCGGGAGACCCAGTACTTC	CASSSTSGSRETQYF
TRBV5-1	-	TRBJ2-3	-	TGCGCCAGCAGCCTGGAGGGGGCAGCCCTCACAGATACGCAGTATTTT	CASSLEGAALTDTQYF
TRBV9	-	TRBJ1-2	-	TGTGCCAGCAGCCCCTCCGTTGGGGCTAACTATGGCTACACCTTC	CASSPSVGANYGYTF
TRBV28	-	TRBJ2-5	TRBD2	TGTGCCAGCAGTTCCGGGACTAGCGGGAGAGGAGTGCAAGAGACCCAGTACTTC	CASSSGTSGRGVQETQYF
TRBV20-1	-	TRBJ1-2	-	TGCAGTGCTAGTCCGCCCAGGGTGACTAACTATGGCTACACCTTC	CSASPPRVTNYGYTF
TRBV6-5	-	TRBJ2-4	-	TGTGCCAGGGGTCCCTTCAGGGGGGTAGTGAGAGAGCAGTACTTC	CARGPFRGVVREQYF
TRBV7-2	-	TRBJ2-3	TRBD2	TGTGCCAGCAGCTTACAGGCGGGAGGGTCCCCAGATACGCAGTATTTT	CASSLQAGGSPDTQYF
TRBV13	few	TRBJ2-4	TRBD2	TGTGCCAGCAGCTTTCGAGGACTAGCGGGAGCCGGGGCCAAAAACATTCAGTACTTC	CASSFRGLAGAGAKNIQYF
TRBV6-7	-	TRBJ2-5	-	TGTGCCAGCAACCCCCTGTACTTC	CASNPLYF
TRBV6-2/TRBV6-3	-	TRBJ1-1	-	TGTGCCAGCAGTTACTCGTTTAAGAACACTGAAGCTTTCTTT	CASSYSFKNTEAFF
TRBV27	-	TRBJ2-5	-	TGTGCCAGCAGTCGACAAGGGACTTTACTGACCCAGTACTTC	CASSRQGTLLTQYF
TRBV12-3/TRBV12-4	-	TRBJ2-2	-	TGTGCCAGCAGTTTACCGGGCTGGTACACCGGGGAGCTGTTTTTT	CASSLPGWYTGELFF
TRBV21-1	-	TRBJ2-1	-	TGTGCCAGCAGCATCGACACCTGGATCGAAGCAGCGATGGCACTCTACAATGAGCAGTTCTTC	CASSIDTWIEAAMALYNEQFF
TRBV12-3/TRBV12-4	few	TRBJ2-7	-	TGTGCCAGCAGTTTATGGAGGGGGGGGACCTACGAGCAGTACTTC	CASSLWRGGTYEQYF
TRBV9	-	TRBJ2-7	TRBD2	TGTGCCAGCAGCGTAGCGGGAGGGGGATCCTACGAGCAGTACTTC	CASSVAGGGSYEQYF
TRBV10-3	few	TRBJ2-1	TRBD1	TGTGCCATCAGGGGGACAGGGGGATTAGATGAGCAGTTCTTC	CAIRGTGGLDEQFF
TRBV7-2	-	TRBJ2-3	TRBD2	TGTGCCAGCGGGATTAGCGGGGGAGGAGATACGCAGTATTTT	CASGISGGGDTQYF
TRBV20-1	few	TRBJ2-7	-	TGCAGTGCCCGATTTGGGACATCCGGAGGCGAGCAGTACTTC	CSARFGTSGGEQYF
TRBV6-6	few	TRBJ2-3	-	TGTGCCAGCAGGTCCACCGGGGCGCCAACTCTAACGCAGTATTTT	CASRSTGAPTLTQYF
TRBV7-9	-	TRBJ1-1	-	TGTGCCAGCAGCCCACTGGGGGAAGGAGAAGCTTTCTTT	CASSPLGEGEAFF